The TCR beta chain described here comes from a study of response to subunit inactivated influenza vaccine (dated by TCRdb to 2016 to 2019). As for the study more broadly: Deep quantitative T cell receptor repertoire profiling was used in the study to track responses to a trivalent subunit inactivated influenza vaccine. Broader findings and caveats from the paper: The authors suggested that each seasonal influenza vaccination may recruit only a limited number of new T cells.

Library preparation used RT-PCR. TCRdb lists the instrument as Illumina HiSeq 2500. TCRdb itself trimmed the public reads at Q25 with fastp, ran MiXCR and retained productive beta chains. Every CDR3 protein is listed once, alongside the most common genes and DNA of its rows. This sample lists about 300,000 distinct CDR3 sequences; 20% to 25% were detected once. 10% of the sample is held by the ten biggest clonotypes. As regards this clonotype: Its antigen remains unidentified. No base quality values were provided; no much bigger clone lies one nucleotide off.

There are 16 amino acids in the CDR3, from cysteine to phenylalanine inclusive. Only the CDR3 region is kept as DNA, spanning 48 bases read in frame from base 1. In the germline V gene (reference sequence), CDR1 corresponds to LGHDT and CDR2 to YNNKEL. Deletion took 0 bases off V and 0 bases off J, with a span of 9 bases between the germline ends. This receptor was identified in a man between 50 and 69 years old who received an inactivated influenza vaccine. Donor details come from another sample of the same person, matched by shared clones. The sequence links TRBV3-1 to TRBJ2-4; TRBD2 is a weak D gene call, 6 bases matching. The sample was PBMCs from blood, taken around 22 months after vaccination. The CDR3 protein: CASSQEVGGAKNIQYF. The DNA is TGTGCCAGCAGCCAAGAGGTGGGAGGAGCCAAAAACATTCAGTACTTC.